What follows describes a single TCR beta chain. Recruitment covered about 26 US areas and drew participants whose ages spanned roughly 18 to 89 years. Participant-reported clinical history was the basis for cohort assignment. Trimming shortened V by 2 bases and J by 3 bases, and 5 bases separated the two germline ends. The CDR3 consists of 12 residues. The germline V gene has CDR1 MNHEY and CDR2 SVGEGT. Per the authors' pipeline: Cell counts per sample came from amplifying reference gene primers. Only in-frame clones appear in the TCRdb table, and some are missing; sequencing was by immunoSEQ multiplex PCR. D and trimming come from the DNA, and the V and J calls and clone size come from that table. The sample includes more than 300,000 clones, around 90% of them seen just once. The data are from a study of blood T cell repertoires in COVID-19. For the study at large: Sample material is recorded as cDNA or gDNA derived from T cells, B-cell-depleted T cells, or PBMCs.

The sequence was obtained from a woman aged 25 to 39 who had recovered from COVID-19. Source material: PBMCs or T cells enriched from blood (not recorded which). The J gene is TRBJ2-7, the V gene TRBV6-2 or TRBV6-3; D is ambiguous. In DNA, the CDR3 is TGTGCCAGCAGTTACGCAGGCTACGAGCAGTACTTC. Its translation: CASSYAGYEQYF.